The T cell receptor (beta chain) under discussion was sequenced for a study of T cell repertoires in cytomegalovirus infection. This clonotype has a count of ten or more. TCRdb re-analysed the reads in MiXCR, keeping a single row per CDR3 protein. The table includes under 850,000 distinct CDR3 sequences, 35% to 45% detected once. Germline assignment: CDR1 DFQATT and CDR2 SNEGSKA (reference sequence). The CDR3 runs 15 residues. V was clipped by 1 base and J by 2 bases, with 15 bases between them. The clonotype originates from a human donor in good health (CMV status not recorded). Some clones in this sample may be carry-over from other donors' samples. The chain is built from TRBV20-1 and TRBJ2-7; D perhaps matches TRBD2 (6 bases). Sequenced material: PBMCs. CDR3 nucleotide sequence: TGCAGTGCTAGAGGGACCGGGAGCCTTACCTACGAGCAGTACTTC. The encoded protein is CSARGTGSLTYEQYF.